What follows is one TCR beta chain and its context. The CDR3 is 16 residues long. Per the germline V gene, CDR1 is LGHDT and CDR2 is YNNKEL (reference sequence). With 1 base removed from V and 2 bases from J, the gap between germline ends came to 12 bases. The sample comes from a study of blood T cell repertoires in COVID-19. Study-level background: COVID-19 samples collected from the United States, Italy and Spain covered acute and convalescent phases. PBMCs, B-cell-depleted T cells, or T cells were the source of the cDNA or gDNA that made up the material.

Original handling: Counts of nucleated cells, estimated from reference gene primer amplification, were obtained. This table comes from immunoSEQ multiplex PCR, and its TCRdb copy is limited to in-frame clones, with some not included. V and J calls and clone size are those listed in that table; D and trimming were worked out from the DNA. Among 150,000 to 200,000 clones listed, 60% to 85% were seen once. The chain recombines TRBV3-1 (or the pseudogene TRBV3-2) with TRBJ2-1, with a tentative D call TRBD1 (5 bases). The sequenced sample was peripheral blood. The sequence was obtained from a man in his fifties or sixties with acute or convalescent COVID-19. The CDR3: CASSQGQGGAYNEQFF. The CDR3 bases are TGTGCCAGCAGCCAAGGTCAGGGTGGGGCCTACAATGAGCAGTTCTTC.